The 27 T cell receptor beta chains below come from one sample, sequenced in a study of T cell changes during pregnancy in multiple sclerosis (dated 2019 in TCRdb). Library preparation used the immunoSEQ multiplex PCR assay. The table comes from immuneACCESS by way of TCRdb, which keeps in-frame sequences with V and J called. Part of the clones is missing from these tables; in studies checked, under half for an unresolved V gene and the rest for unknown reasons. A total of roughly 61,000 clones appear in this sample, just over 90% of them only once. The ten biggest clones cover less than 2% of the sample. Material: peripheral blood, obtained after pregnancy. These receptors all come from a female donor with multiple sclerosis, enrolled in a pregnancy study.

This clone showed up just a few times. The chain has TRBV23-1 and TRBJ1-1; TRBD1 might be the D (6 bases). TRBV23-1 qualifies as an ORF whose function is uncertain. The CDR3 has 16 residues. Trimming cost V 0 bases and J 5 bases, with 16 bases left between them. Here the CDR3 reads CASSQSGQFDCTEAFF. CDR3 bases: TGCGCCAGCAGTCAATCGGGACAATTTGATTGTACTGAAGCTTTCTTT.

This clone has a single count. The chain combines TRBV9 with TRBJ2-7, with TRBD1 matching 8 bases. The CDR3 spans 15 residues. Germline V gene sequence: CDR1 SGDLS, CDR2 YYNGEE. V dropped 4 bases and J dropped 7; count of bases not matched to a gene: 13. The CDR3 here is CASSTDDRGIEEQYF. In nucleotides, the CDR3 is TGTGCCAGCAGCACGGACGACAGGGGCATTGAGGAGCAGTACTTC. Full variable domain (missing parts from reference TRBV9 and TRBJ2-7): DSGVTQTPKHLITATGQRVTLRCSPRSGDLSVYWYQQSLDQGLQFLIQYYNGEERAKGNILERFSAQQFPDLHSELNLSSLELGDSALYFCASSTDDRGIEEQYFGPGTRLTVT.

The DNA for the CDR3 is TGTGCCAGTAGTATAGCAGGGGGCTATGGCTACACCTTC. It translates to CASSIAGGYGYTF. The genes are TRBV19 and TRBJ1-2; 7 bases match TRBD1. V was pared by 1 base and J by 4 bases, with 0 bases of the junction left unmatched. The CDR3 is 13 amino acids. CDR1 and CDR2 (germline): LNHDA, SQIVND (reference sequence).

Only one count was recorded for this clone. In DNA form, the CDR3 reads TGTGCCAGCAGCTTGGCGGACAGTTCAAATCAGCCCCAGCATTTT. As protein: CASSLADSSNQPQHF. The chain is built from TRBV5-5 and TRBJ1-5; perhaps TRBD1 as D (6 bases). The CDR3 is 15 residues long. V lost 0 bases and J lost 4, with 11 bases in between. CDR1 SGHKS and CDR2 YYEKEE come from the germline V gene (reference sequence). Full variable domain (rest looked up from reference TRBV5-5 and TRBJ1-5): DAGVTQSPTHLIKTRGQQVTLRCSPISGHKSVSWYQQVLGQGPQFIFQYYEKEERGRGNFPDRFSARQFPNYSSELNVNALLLGDSALYLCASSLADSSNQPQHFGDGTRLSIL.

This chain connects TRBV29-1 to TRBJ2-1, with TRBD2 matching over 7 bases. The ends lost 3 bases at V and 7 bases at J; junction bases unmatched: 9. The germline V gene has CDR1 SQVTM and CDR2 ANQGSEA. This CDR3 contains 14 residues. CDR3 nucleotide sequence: TGCAGCGTTGATCCGGCGGGAGTACGAAATGAGCAGTTCTTC. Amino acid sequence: CSVDPAGVRNEQFF.

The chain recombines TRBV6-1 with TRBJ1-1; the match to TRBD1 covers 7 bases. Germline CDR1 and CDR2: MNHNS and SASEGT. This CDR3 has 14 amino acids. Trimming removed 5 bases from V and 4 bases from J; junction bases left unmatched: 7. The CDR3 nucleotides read TGTGCCAGCAGTAGGGACAGCGATCCCACTGAAGCTTTCTTT. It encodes CASSRDSDPTEAFF.

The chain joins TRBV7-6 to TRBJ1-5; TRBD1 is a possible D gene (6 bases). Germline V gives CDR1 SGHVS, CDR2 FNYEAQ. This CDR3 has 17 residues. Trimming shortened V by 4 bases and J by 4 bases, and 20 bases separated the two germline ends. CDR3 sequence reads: CASSSDSGEVRNQPQHF. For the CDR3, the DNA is TGTGCCAGCAGCTCGGACAGTGGGGAAGTGCGGAATCAGCCCCAGCATTTT. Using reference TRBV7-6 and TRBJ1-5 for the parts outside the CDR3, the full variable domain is GAGVSQSPRYKVTKRGQDVALRCDPISGHVSLYWYRQALGQGPEFLTYFNYEAQQDKSGLPNDRFSAERPEGSISTLTIQRTEQRDSAMYRCASSSDSGEVRNQPQHFGDGTRLSIL.

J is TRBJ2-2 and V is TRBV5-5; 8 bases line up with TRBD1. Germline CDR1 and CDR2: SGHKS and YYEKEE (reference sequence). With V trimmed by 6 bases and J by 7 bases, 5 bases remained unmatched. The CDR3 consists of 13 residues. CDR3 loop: CASTGGINGELFF. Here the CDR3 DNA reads TGTGCCAGCACAGGGGGCATAAACGGGGAGCTGTTTTTT.

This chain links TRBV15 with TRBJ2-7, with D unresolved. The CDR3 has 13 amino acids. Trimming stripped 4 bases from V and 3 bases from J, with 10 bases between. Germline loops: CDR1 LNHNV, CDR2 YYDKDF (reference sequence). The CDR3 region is CATSTGNHYEQYF. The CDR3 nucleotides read TGTGCCACCAGCACAGGTAATCACTACGAGCAGTACTTC.

The CDR3 spells CASSLGDLNYNEQFF. In nucleotides, the CDR3 is TGTGCCAGCAGCTTGGGGGACTTAAACTACAATGAGCAGTTCTTC. The V call is TRBV5-8, the J call TRBJ2-1; TRBD2 might be the D (6 bases). CDR1 and CDR2 (germline): SGHTS, YDEGEE. V was clipped by 0 bases and J by 3 bases, with 10 bases between them. The CDR3 extends over 15 amino acids.

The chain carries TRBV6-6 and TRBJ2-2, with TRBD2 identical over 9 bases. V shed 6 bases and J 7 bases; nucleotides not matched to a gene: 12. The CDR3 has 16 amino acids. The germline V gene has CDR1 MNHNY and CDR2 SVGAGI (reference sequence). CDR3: CASRSSGRSLGGELFF. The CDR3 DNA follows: TGTGCCAGCAGGTCAAGCGGGAGGAGTCTGGGCGGGGAGCTGTTTTTT.

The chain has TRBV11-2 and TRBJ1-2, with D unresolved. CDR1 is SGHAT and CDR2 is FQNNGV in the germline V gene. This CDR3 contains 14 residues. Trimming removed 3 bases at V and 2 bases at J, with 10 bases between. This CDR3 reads CASSFSSLNYGYTF. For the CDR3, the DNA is TGTGCCAGCAGCTTTTCCAGTCTGAACTATGGCTACACCTTC. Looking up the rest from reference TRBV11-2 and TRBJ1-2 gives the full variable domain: EAGVAQSPRYKIIEKRQSVAFWCNPISGHATLYWYQQILGQGPKLLIQFQNNGVVDDSQLPKDRFSAERLKGVDSTLKIQPAKLEDSAVYLCASSFSSLNYGYTFGSGTRLTVV.

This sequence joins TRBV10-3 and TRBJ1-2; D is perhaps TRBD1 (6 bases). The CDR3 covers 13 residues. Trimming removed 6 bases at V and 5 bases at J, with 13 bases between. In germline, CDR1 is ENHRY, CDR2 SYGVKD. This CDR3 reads CAISADRGYGYTF. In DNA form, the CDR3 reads TGTGCCATCAGCGCCGATAGGGGGTATGGCTACACCTTC.

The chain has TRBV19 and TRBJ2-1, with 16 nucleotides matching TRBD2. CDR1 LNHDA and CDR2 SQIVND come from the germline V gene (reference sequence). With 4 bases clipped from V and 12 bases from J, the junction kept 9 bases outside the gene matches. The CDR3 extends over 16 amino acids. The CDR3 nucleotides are TGTGCCAGTAGTACCGACGGGACTAGCGGGAGGGCCCGGCAGTTCTTC. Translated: CASSTDGTSGRARQFF.

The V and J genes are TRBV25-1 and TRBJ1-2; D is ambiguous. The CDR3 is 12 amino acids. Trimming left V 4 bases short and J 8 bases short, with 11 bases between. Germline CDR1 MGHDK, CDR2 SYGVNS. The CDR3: CASSGELRGYTF. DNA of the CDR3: TGTGCCAGCAGTGGGGAGTTAAGGGGCTACACCTTC.

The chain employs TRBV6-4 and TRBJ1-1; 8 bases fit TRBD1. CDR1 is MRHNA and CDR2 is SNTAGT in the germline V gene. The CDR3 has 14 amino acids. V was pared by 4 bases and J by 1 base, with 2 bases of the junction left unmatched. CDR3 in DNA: TGTGCCAGCAGTGCAGGGGGCCAGAACACTGAAGCTTTCTTT. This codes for CASSAGGQNTEAFF.

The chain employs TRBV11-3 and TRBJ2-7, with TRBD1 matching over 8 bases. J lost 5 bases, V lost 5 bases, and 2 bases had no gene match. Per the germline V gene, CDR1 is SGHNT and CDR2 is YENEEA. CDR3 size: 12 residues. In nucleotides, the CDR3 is TGTGCCAGCAGCATGACAGGGGACGAGCAGTACTTC. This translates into CASSMTGDEQYF.

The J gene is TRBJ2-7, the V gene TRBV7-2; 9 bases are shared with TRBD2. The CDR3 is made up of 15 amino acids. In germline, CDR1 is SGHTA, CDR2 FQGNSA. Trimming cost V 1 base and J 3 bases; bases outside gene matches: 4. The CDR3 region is CASSLGTSDIYEQYF. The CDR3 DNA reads TGTGCCAGCAGCTTAGGGACTAGCGATATCTACGAGCAGTACTTC.

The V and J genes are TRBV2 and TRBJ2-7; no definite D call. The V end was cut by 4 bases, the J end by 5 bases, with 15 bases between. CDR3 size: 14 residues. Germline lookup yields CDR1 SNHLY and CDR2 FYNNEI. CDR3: CASSVVPAKDEQYF. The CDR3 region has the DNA TGTGCCAGCAGTGTTGTTCCAGCGAAGGACGAGCAGTACTTC.

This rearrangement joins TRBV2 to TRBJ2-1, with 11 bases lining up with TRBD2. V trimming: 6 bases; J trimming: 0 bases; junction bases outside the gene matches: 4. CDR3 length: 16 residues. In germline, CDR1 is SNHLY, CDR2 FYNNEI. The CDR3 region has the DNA TGTGCCAGCAGCCCACTAGCGGGAGACTCCTACAATGAGCAGTTCTTC. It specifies CASSPLAGDSYNEQFF.

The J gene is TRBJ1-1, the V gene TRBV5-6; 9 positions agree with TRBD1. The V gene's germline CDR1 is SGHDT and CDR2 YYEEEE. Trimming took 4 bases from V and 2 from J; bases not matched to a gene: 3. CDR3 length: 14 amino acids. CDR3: CASSRDRANTEAFF. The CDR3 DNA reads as TGTGCCAGCAGCAGGGACAGGGCCAACACTGAAGCTTTCTTT.

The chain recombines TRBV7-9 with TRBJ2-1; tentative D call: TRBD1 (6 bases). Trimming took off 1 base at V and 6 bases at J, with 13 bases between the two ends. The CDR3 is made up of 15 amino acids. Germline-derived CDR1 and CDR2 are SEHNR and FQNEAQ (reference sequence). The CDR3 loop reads CASSLGQGLLNEQFF. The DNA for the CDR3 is TGTGCCAGCAGCTTAGGTCAGGGGTTACTCAATGAGCAGTTCTTC.

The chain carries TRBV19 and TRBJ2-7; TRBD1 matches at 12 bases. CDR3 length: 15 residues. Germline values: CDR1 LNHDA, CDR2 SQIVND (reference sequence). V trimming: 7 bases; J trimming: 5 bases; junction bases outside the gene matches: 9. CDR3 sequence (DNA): TGTGCCAGTAACGCTCCCGGGACAGGGGGCCACGAGCAGTACTTC. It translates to CASNAPGTGGHEQYF.

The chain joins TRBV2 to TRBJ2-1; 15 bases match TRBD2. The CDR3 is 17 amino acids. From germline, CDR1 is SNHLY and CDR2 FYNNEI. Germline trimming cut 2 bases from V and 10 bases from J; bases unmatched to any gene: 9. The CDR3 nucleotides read TGTGCCAGCAGTGAATTTGGCGGACTAGCGGGAGGGAACGAGCAGTTCTTC. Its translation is CASSEFGGLAGGNEQFF.

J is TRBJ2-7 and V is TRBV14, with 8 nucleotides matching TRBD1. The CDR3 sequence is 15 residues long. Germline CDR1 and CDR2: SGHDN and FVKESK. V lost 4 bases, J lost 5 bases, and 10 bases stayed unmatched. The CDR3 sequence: CASSPQGARINEQYF. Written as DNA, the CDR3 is TGTGCCAGCAGCCCGCAGGGGGCGCGGATCAACGAGCAGTACTTC. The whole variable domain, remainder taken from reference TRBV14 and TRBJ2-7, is EAGVTQFPSHSVIEKGQTVTLRCDPISGHDNLYWYRRVMGKEIKFLLHFVKESKQDESGMPNNRFLAERTGGTYSTLKVQPAELEDSGVYFCASSPQGARINEQYFGPGTRLTVT.

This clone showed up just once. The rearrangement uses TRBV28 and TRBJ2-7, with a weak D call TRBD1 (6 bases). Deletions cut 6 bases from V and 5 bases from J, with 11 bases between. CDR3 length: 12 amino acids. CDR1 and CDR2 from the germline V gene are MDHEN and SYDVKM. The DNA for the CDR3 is TGTGCCAGCAGGCAGGGGACCCACGAGCAGTACTTC. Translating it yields CASRQGTHEQYF.

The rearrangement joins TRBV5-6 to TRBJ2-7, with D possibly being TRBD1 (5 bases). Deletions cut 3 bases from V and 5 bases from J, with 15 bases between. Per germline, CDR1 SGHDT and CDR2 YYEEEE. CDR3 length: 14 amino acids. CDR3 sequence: CASSSPLGANEQYF. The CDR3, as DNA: TGTGCCAGCAGCTCCCCGTTAGGGGCGAACGAGCAGTACTTC. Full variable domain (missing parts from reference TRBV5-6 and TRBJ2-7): DAGVTQSPTHLIKTRGQQVTLRCSPKSGHDTVSWYQQALGQGPQFIFQYYEEEERQRGNFPDRFSGHQFPNYSSELNVNALLLGDSALYLCASSSPLGANEQYFGPGTRLTVT.